The source of this T cell receptor (beta chain) is a study of blood T cell repertoires in COVID-19. Looking at the study overall: Acute and convalescent COVID-19 specimens originated in the United States, Italy and Spain. T cells, B-cell-depleted T cells, or PBMCs supplied cDNA or gDNA.

As handled by the study authors: The assay estimated nucleated cells by amplifying reference gene primers. Profiling relied on immunoSEQ multiplex PCR, and the TCRdb table lists in-frame clones only, not all of them. V, J and clone size are taken as reported in that table, and D and trimming were inferred from the DNA itself. The sample includes 90,000 to 120,000 clones, more than 70% of them seen just once. Germline lookup yields CDR1 ENHRY and CDR2 SYGVKD. This CDR3 is built from 13 residues. Trimming took 4 bases from V and 2 from J, leaving 8 bases between them. The TCR was taken from a human donor in a cohort sampled during active COVID-19. Input material: peripheral blood. The rearrangement uses TRBV10-3 and TRBJ1-1, with D possibly TRBD1 on 5 matching bases. In DNA form, the CDR3 reads TGTGCCATCAGTGCGACAGATAACACTGAAGCTTTCTTT. This sequence encodes CAISATDNTEAFF.